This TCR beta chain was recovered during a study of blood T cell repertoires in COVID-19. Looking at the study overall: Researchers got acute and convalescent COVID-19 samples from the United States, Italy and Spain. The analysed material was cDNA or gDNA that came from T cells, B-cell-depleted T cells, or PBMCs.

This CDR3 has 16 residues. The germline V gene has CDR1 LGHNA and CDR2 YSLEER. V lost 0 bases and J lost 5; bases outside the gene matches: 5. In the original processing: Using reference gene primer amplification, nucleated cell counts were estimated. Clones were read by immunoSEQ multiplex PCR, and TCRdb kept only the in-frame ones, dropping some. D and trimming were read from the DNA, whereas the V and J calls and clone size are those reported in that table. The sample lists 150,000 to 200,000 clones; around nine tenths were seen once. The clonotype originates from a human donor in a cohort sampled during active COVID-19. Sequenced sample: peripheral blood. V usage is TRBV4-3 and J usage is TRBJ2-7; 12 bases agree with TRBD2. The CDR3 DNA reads TGCGCCAGCAGCCAAGAACCGGGACTAGCGGGTGACGAGCAGTACTTC. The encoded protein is CASSQEPGLAGDEQYF.